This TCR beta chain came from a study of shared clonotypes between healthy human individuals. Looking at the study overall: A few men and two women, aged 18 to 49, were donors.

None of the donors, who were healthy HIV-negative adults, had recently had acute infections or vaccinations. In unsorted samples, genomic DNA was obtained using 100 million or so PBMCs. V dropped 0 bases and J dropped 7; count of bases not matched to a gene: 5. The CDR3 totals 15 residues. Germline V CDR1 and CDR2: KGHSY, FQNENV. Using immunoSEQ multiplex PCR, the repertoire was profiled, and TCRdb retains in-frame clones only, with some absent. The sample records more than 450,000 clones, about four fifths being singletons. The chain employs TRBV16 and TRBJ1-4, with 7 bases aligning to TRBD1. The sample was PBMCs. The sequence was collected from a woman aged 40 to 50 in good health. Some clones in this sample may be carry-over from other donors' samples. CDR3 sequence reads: CASSQSRGQSEKLFF. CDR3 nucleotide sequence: TGTGCCAGCAGCCAATCAAGGGGGCAGAGTGAAAAACTGTTTTTT.